One T cell receptor (beta chain) is described in this entry. The antigen it binds to is not known. No much larger clone exists at a distance of one base, and base qualities are not known. These data are taken from a study of cytomegalovirus exposure and HLA in healthy donors (dated by TCRdb to between 2016 and 2019). In the study overall: An earlier analysis of some 620 of the donors reported about 280 Gb of sequence data and about 120 million unique TCR beta sequences obtained from about 179 million T cells. An early release that covered about 600 HLA-typed donors contained approximately 300 gigabases of sequencing data and approximately 85 million unique TCR sequences. Among the approximately 400 genotyped donors, more than 70% belonged to the genetic ancestry cluster associated with self-reported Caucasian donors. The study was designed to test whether signatures of past pathogen exposure could be identified by cataloging public T cell receptors. The study profiled the T cell repertoires of fewer than 850 subjects by immunosequencing and related them to cytomegalovirus serostatus. Besides the first cohort of around 700 subjects, a separate validation cohort made up of 90 to 150 different subjects was used. To predict cytomegalovirus infection status, the study combined high-throughput TCR immunosequencing, statistical association of individual TCRs with disease status, and machine learning. A later analysis re-analyzed previously published TCR beta repertoires from 666 donors and added high-resolution HLA genotyping to study TCR occurrence patterns. The later analysis used no new phenotypic data to find candidate immune exposures, relying instead on TCR beta sequences and their occurrence across donors. To decide whether each TCR beta V gene segment behaved as functional or pseudogenic, an earlier analysis of approximately 600 of the donors relied on high-throughput TCR beta sequencing. Donor age, sex, ethnicity and CMV serostatus were compiled together with the repertoire data. In a later genetic analysis, genome-wide SNP genotypes for 398 of the 666 donors were used, and that subset was treated as a discovery cohort. Every discovery cohort repertoire had been produced on one sequencing platform. HLA typing covered class I and class II loci at four-digit resolution. The number of donors typed differed by locus, with 629-630 for A, B, C, DRB1 and DQB1, 522 for DQA1, 600 to 610 for DPA1, and 450 to 480 for DPB1. A few DR-DQ haplotypes were handled as single units for association and clustering because linkage in the cohort was strong. Among roughly 400 genotyped donors of the cohort, an average of around 250,000 unique TCR beta nucleotide sequences was sequenced per donor, of which approximately 19% were non-productive.

Receptor libraries were prepared by the immunoSEQ multiplex PCR assay. For the multiplex PCR, a mixture combining 60 forward primers for TCR Vbeta segments and 13 reverse primers for TCR Jbeta segments was used. Amplification of the CDR3 region of rearranged TCR beta genes was performed with a multiplex PCR assay on genomic DNA. The amplified TCR beta libraries were sequenced on the Illumina HiSeq System as 87-base-pair reads. The authors' pipeline ran thus. Across the 670 or so repertoires, a later analysis counted roughly 84 million unique TCR beta chains, 9.5 million to 13 million of which were shared by at least two donors. Raw reads were error-corrected and collapsed into unique sequences by a nearest-neighbor algorithm in which closely related sequences were merged to remove PCR and sequencing errors. To assign V, D and J gene segments, CDR3 sequences were aligned to IMGT reference sequences. For a sequence to be retained, a match of at least six nucleotides to both a V gene segment and a J gene segment was required. Rearrangements were called productive when the CDR3 lacked stop codons and stayed in frame with V and J; all others were non-productive. Following IMGT convention, CDR3 was defined as the stretch from the second conserved V-encoded cysteine up to the conserved J-encoded phenylalanine. The earlier analysis of about 590 of the donors excluded sequences that lacked an unambiguous match to a single V gene segment. An earlier analysis of 587 of the donors called V segments functional above 56.7% productive rearrangements and segregating when the between-donor standard deviation exceeded 5%. To diagnose cytomegalovirus status from the catalog of TCR beta chain sequences, a statistical classification framework was built. V and J gene assignment, in a later analysis, came from comparing TCR nucleotide sequences with IMGT/GENE-DB human TR gene sequences. Using the TCRdist pipeline, a later analysis assigned CDR3 sequences along with most-parsimonious VDJ recombination scenarios. A later analysis defined each TCR beta chain by its CDR3 amino acid sequence plus V-gene family, and excluded reads lacking a unique V-gene family. As a way to deal with suspected cross-contamination and a sequencing artifact, a later analysis dropped nearly 600 nucleotide sequences that were highly shared and had low generation probability. A later analysis calculated a clonal expansion index for each public chain from normalized within-repertoire ranks of inferred template counts. In a later analysis, generation probabilities were computed using a VDJ recombination model fitted to out-of-frame rearrangements, and the results were checked against IGoR. A later analysis scored TCR-TCR, TCR-HLA and TCR-CMV co-occurrence with hypergeometric tests, applying a repertoire-size bias correction to TCR pairs. A later analysis estimated false discovery rates by permuting HLA or CMV assignments 20 times. In a later analysis, co-occurring TCRs were grouped using DBSCAN, and TCRdist sequence similarity was added for clustering within HLA-allele-positive subsets. Repertoires with fewer than 30,000 or more than 120,000 public chains were left out of co-occurrence clustering, as were a few repertoires with anomalous nucleotide sharing. TCRdb stores this immuneACCESS table with in-frame sequences only. Part of the clones is absent; in the studies checked, under half of the shortfall reflects unresolved V genes, and no reason is known for the rest. V and J calls and clone size are those listed in that table; D and trimming were worked out from the DNA. Across this sample there are roughly 180,000 clones, with approximately 84% seen only once. The ten largest account for around 4.9% of the sample.

The junction shows trimming of 0 bases on V and 3 bases on J, and the gene matches do not reach 11 bases of it. The CDR3 runs 17 residues from the cysteine to the phenylalanine. Just CDR3 DNA is preserved here, 51 bases in frame from base 1. Sequences SGHAT (CDR1) and FQNNGV (CDR2) are obtained from the germline V gene. On the study overall, not on this receptor specifically: Correlated functional status among segregating V segments might reflect linkage disequilibrium, but an unknown experimental factor could not be ruled out. Assigning TCR associations to individual alleles was difficult when HLA alleles, especially DR and DQ, strongly co-occurred. Specific HLA alleles were associated with roughly 16,000 TCR beta sequences at a false discovery rate of 0.05 in a later analysis. Compared with the roughly 720-donor mean, donors in an Asian-associated ancestry cluster had fewer N-insertions in productive TCRs, according to a later genetic analysis. In both the original and validation cohorts, the classifier was reported to diagnose cytomegalovirus status with high specificity and sensitivity. A later analysis found that HLA-associated TCR beta chains were more clonally expanded and had lower generation probabilities than equally common non-associated chains. While some public TCRs were present in many individuals, most TCR sequences turned up only very rarely across donors. In vitro tests confirmed that three of the cytomegalovirus-associated TCR beta chains recognize cytomegalovirus antigens. According to a later analysis, most CMV-associated TCR beta chains appeared to be HLA-restricted, and the HLA associations seemed to be driven largely by CMV exposure. In a later analysis, TCR association rates were found to vary across HLA loci, with the most associated TCRs seen for DRB1 alleles and the fewest for HLA-C alleles. Broadly in line with IMGT annotations, most TCR beta V segments showed up in productive rearrangements about 87% or about 30% of the time in an earlier analysis of 450 to 750 of the donors. Because HLA typing was missing for some donors at each locus, association tests included only the typed subset. Several of the top co-occurrence clusters appeared to be linked to parvovirus B19, influenza, CMV and Epstein-Barr virus, according to a later analysis. This cohort had only TCR beta chains sequenced, and the lack of alpha or paired-chain data limited which features could be detected. The 87-base-pair reads could not distinguish some IMGT-functional V segments, including TRBV6-2 and TRBV6-3, so those segments were excluded. For the cohort, immune exposure information was limited to CMV serostatus. In the study, 164 TCR beta chains were listed as associated with cytomegalovirus. It was suggested by the authors that the approach could potentially be generalized to other disease states and immunological phenotypes. A further reported finding was that TCR beta sequences accurately predicted the HLA-A and HLA-B alleles for most subjects in the first cohort. A cluster of highly shared sequence variants was judged likely to be a technical artifact of the sequencing pipeline. The earlier analysis of 587 of the donors excluded around 17 rarely observed V segments, including chromosome 9 orphons, because counts were too low. An association between a missense DCLRE1C variant and V-gene and J-gene trimming of TCR beta chains was found in a later genetic analysis and replicated in an independent cohort. The presence/absence analyses assumed that sequencing depth was roughly uniform across donors, and that assumption may not be true.

The cohort was made up of around 720 healthy bone marrow donors. All cohort members were sampled while nominally healthy, although unrecorded immune exposures were likely present. The donor tested CMV seropositive and was one of the 289 seropositive cohort members. A peripheral blood sample was provided by each donor, and peripheral blood mononuclear cells were used for TCR beta sequencing. The Qiagen DNeasy Blood Extraction Kit was used to extract genomic DNA from the blood cell samples. Sequencing input: PBMCs. The TCR sequence derives from a girl aged 10 to 17 in good health and CMV-seropositive. Recombination linked TRBV11-2 to TRBJ2-7, with 7 middle bases fitting TRBD1. In nucleotide form, the sequence is TGTGCCAGCAGCTTAGATCGTGTAGGGGGCATAGGCTACGAGCAGTACTTC. It is translated as CASSLDRVGGIGYEQYF.